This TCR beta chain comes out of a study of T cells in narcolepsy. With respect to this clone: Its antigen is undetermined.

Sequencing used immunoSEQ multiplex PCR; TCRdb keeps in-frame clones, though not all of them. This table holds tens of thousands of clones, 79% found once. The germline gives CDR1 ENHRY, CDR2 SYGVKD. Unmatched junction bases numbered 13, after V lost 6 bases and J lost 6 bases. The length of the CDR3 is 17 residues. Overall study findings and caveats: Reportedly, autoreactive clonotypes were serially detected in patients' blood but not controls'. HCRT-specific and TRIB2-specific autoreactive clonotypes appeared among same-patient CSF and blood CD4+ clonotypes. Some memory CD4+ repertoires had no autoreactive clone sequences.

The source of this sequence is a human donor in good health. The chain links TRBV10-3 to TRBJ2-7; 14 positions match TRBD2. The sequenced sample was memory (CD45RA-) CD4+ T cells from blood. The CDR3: CAISPGLAGVNPPEQYF. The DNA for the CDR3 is TGTGCCATCAGCCCGGGACTAGCGGGGGTGAACCCCCCCGAGCAGTACTTC.